This T cell receptor beta chain was captured by sequencing in a study of T cells after yellow fever vaccination. Study-level results: The study found a weaker secondary response that peaked faster, day 5 versus 15. In FACS-sorted repertoires, abundant clonotypes from the bulk population could appear as contaminants. Primary-vaccination clones mostly resurfaced post-booster (96% CD4, approximately 90% CD8).

The CDR3 length is 13 residues. V was pared by 5 bases and J by 7 bases, with 14 bases between. Germline CDR1 and CDR2: LGHDT and YNNKEL (reference sequence). TCRdb analysed the 5' RACE reads with MiXCR anew, one entry per CDR3 protein. The sample lists about 170,000 distinct CDR3 sequences; about 6% were seen once. Turning to this clonotype: Its antigen is as yet unknown.

The chain recombines TRBV3-1 with TRBJ2-5; D not resolved. The sample here was CD4+ T cells sorted from PBMCs, taken on the day of the first yellow fever vaccination. The clonotype was recovered from a man between 18 and 35 years old who received the YFV17D yellow fever vaccine. The CDR3 here is CASSVGGRGTQYF. CDR3 nucleotides: TGTGCCAGCAGCGTCGGTGGTCGAGGGACCCAGTACTTC.